One sample yielded the 4 T cell receptor beta chains listed below, sequenced in a study of T cells in Graves' hyperthyroidism and ophthalmopathy. The TCR beta CDR3 regions underwent amplification using RNA transcripts as the source. The primer set for the first-round RT-PCR of the TCR CDR3 was HTBI. TCRdb ran MiXCR on the multiplex PCR reads and lists one entry per CDR3 protein. The sample contains 400,000 to 500,000 distinct CDR3 sequences, approximately 14% of which appear only once. The source material was blood. These receptors all come from a woman aged 18-30 years with Graves' hyperthyroidism.

This clonotype was detected many times. The DNA of the CDR3 is TGTGCCATCAGTGAGGTGTCACGAAACACCGGGGAGCTGTTTTTT. Its translation is CAISEVSRNTGELFF. The chain is built from TRBV10-3 and TRBJ2-2; D ambiguous. Germline V CDR1 and CDR2: ENHRY, SYGVKD. This CDR3 contains 15 residues. Trimming left V 2 bases short and J 2 bases short, with 9 bases between.

The rearrangement joins TRBV19 to TRBJ2-3; 13 bases fit TRBD2. Per germline, CDR1 LNHDA and CDR2 SQIVND (reference sequence). Losses at the gene ends were 3 bases for V and 5 bases for J; bases not matched to a gene: 2. The CDR3 is made up of 15 amino acids. The CDR3 protein is CASSIRTSGGDTQYF. CDR3 sequence (DNA): TGTGCCAGTAGTATCAGGACTAGCGGGGGAGATACGCAGTATTTT. The complete variable domain, with remaining parts taken from reference TRBV19 and TRBJ2-3, reads DGGITQSPKYLFRKEGQNVTLSCEQNLNHDAMYWYRQDPGQGLRLIYYSQIVNDFQKGDIAEGYSVSREKKESFPLTVTSAQKNPTAFYLCASSIRTSGGDTQYFGPGTRLTVL.

This clonotype was seen ten or more times. This chain links TRBV12-3 or TRBV12-4 with TRBJ2-4; 7 bases match TRBD2. Trimming at V came to 3 bases and at J to 7 bases, leaving 6 bases not matched to a gene. CDR3 length: 14 residues. In DNA form, the CDR3 reads TGTGCCAGCAGTTTCTGGGAGGGGTTGAACATTCAGTACTTC. This encodes CASSFWEGLNIQYF.

This clonotype was seen ten or more times. The chain is built from TRBV20-1 and TRBJ1-2, with D uncertain. CDR1 DFQATT and CDR2 SNEGSKA come from the germline V gene (reference sequence). The V end lost 0 bases, the J end lost 2 bases, and 7 bases lay between the germline ends. The CDR3 totals 13 residues. CDR3 nucleotide sequence: TGCAGTGCTAGAGAGTCCAGGAACTATGGCTACACCTTC. As protein: CSARESRNYGYTF.